This TCR beta chain was documented in a study of T cells after yellow fever vaccination. Overall study: Researchers used CD3, CD45RA, CCR7 and CD95 to sort out EM, EMRA, CM and Tscm memory subsets.

Study-level points and caveats: Subsequent booster samples again held most clones from primary vaccination (approximately 95% CD4, over 80% CD8). Relatively few clonotypes were ones that appeared in both CD4 and CD8 compartments.

Production of TCR cDNA was by 5'RACE template switching, which also added a universal primer site and UMIs. TCRdb re-called the 5' RACE reads with MiXCR, one entry per CDR3 protein. The sample lists approximately 26,000 distinct CDR3 sequences, approximately 4.8% occurring once. Per the germline V gene, CDR1 is DFQATT and CDR2 is SNEGSKA (reference sequence). The CDR3 covers 14 residues. V was pared by 5 bases and J by 8 bases, with 18 bases between. This clonotype was counted at least ten times. V usage is TRBV20-1 and J usage is TRBJ1-4, with D possibly matching TRBD1 (5 bases). The clonotype originates from a man aged 18 to 29 who received the YFV17D yellow fever vaccine. The sample consisted of PBMCs, either bulk or a sorted T-cell subset (CD4+, CD8+, memory, or dextramer-sorted; not recorded which), taken on the day of the yellow fever booster vaccination. In DNA, the CDR3 is TGCAGTGCTCGATCCCGGGCCGGGGGGGAAAAACTGTTTTTT. Translation gives CSARSRAGGEKLFF.